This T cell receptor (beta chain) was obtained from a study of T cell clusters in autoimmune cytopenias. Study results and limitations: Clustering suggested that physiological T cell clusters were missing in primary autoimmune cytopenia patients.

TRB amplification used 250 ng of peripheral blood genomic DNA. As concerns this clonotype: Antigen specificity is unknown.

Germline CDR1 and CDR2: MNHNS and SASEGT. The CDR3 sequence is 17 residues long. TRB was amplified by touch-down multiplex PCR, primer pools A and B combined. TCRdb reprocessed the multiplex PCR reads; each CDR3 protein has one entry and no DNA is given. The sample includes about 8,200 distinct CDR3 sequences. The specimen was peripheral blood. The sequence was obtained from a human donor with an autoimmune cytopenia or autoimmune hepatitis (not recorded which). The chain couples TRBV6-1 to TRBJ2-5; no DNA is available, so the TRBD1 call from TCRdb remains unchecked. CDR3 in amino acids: CASSEVPNRGLQETQYF.